One sample yielded the 8 T cell receptor beta chains listed below, sequenced in a study of cytomegalovirus exposure and HLA in healthy donors. Primers: 60 Vbeta forward and 13 Jbeta reverse. Sequencing used immunoSEQ multiplex PCR; TCRdb keeps in-frame clones, though not all of them. The table has fewer than 250,000 clones, 70% to 90% seen once. Sequences were obtained from PBMCs. Receptors originate from a man aged 25 to 40 in good health and CMV-seronegative.

This clone was seen just once. The chain carries TRBV6-1 and TRBJ1-5, with 8 bases fitting TRBD1. Losses at the gene ends were 3 bases for V and 7 bases for J; bases not matched to a gene: 8. CDR3 length: 15 residues. The germline gives CDR1 MNHNS, CDR2 SASEGT. The CDR3 here is CASSDAQGARQPQHF. CDR3 bases: TGTGCCAGCAGTGATGCTCAGGGGGCAAGACAGCCCCAGCATTTT.

The chain couples TRBV5-1 to TRBJ2-2; possible D gene TRBD2, 6 bases. Germline values: CDR1 SGHRS, CDR2 YFSETQ. Trimming took 1 base from V and 6 from J, leaving 13 bases between them. This CDR3 is 15 amino acids long. This CDR3 reads CASSLSMGGPGELFF. The CDR3 DNA follows: TGCGCCAGCAGCTTGAGTATGGGGGGTCCCGGGGAGCTGTTTTTT.

The chain employs TRBV5-6 and TRBJ1-3; TRBD1 matches at 7 bases. The CDR3 totals 16 residues. J lost 0 bases, V lost 4 bases, and 7 bases had no gene match. Germline assignment: CDR1 SGHDT and CDR2 YYEEEE. The CDR3 sequence: CASSTRTGLSGNTIYF. The CDR3 DNA sequence: TGTGCCAGCAGCACCCGGACAGGCCTCTCTGGAAACACCATATATTTT.

The chain uses TRBV5-4 and TRBJ2-1; 7 bases are shared with TRBD2. The CDR3 totals 14 residues. Losses at the gene ends were 6 bases for V and 7 bases for J; bases not matched to a gene: 10. Per germline, CDR1 SGHNT and CDR2 YYREEE (reference sequence). The CDR3 protein is CASNMGGRVNEQFF. The CDR3 DNA is TGTGCCAGCAACATGGGCGGGAGAGTTAATGAGCAGTTCTTC.

The chain has TRBV29-1 and TRBJ1-5; possible D gene TRBD1, 5 bases. The germline CDR1 and CDR2 sequences are SQVTM and ANQGSEA. The germline V and J ends were trimmed by 4 bases and 10 bases, with 14 bases remaining between them. This CDR3 contains 12 residues. CDR3 region: CSVVSGREPQHF. CDR3 DNA sequence: TGCAGCGTTGTCTCAGGGCGAGAACCCCAGCATTTT.

This sequence joins TRBV5-8 and TRBJ1-1; D is unresolved. Deletions cut 2 bases from V and 4 bases from J, with 12 bases between. The V gene's germline CDR1 is SGHTS and CDR2 YDEGEE. The CDR3 loop spans 14 amino acids. The CDR3 sequence: CASSFMRGGTEAFF. In DNA form, the CDR3 reads TGTGCCAGCAGCTTTATGCGGGGAGGCACTGAAGCTTTCTTT.

The chain employs TRBV12-1 and TRBJ2-3; the D segment call TRBD2 is taken from the table without a DNA check. TRBV12-1 is noted as a pseudogene. This CDR3 has 18 residues. CDR3 sequence: CASSTVAGAQSGTDTQYF. The CDR3 region has the DNA TGTGCCAGCAGTACCGTAGCGGGGGCCCAATCGGGCACAGATACGCAGTATTTT.

Comments on this clone: Other DNA variants within this sample encode the same CDR3. V usage is TRBV9 and J usage is TRBJ2-7, with TRBD2 as a possible D gene (6 bases). The V gene's germline CDR1 is SGDLS and CDR2 YYNGEE. This CDR3 comprises 15 residues. V was clipped by 0 bases and J by 4 bases, with 14 bases between them. CDR3 sequence (DNA): TGTGCCAGCAGCGTAGGAGGCGGGGCCCCATACGAGCAGTACTTC. This gives the protein CASSVGGGAPYEQYF.